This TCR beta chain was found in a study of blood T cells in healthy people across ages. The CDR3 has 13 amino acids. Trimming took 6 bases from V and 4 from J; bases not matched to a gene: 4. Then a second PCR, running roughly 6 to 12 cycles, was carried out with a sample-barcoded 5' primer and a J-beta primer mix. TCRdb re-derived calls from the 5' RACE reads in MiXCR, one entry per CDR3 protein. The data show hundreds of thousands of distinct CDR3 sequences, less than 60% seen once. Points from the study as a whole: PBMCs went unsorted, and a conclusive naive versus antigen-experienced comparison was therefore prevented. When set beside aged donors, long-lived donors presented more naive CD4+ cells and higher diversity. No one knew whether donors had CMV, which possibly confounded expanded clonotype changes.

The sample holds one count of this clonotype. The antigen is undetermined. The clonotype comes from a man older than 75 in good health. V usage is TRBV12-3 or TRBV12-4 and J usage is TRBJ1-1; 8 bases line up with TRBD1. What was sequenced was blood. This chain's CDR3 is CASREQGGTEAFF. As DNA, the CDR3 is TGTGCCAGCAGGGAACAGGGGGGCACTGAAGCTTTCTTT.